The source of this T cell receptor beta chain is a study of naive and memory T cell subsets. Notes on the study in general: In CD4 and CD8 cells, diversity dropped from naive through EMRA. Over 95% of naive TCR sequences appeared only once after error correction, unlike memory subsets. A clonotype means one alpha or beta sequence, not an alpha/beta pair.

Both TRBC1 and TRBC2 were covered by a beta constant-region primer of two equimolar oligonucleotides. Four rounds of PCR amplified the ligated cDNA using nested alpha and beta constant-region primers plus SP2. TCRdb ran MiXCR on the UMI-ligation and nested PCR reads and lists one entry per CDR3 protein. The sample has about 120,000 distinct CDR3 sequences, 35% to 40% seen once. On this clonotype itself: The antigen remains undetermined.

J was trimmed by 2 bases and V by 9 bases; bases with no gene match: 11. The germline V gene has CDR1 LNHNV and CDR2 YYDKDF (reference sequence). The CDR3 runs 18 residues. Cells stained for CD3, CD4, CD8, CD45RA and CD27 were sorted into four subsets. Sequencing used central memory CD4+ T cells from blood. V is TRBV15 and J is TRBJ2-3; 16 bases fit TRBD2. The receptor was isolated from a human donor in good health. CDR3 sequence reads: CATGPGLAGGPLTDTQYF. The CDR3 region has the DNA TGTGCCACTGGACCGGGACTAGCGGGAGGGCCCCTCACAGATACGCAGTATTTT.